This passage covers 10 T cell receptor beta chains from one sample sequenced in a study of blood T cell repertoires in COVID-19. Using immunoSEQ multiplex PCR, the repertoire was profiled, and TCRdb retains in-frame clones only, with some absent. Of about 270,000 clones listed, roughly 91% are singletons. The material sequenced was PBMCs or T cells enriched from blood (not recorded which). These receptor sequences come from a woman in her sixties or seventies who had recovered from COVID-19.

This clone was seen a single time. The chain has TRBV19 and TRBJ2-1; TRBD2 aligns across 14 bases. The CDR3 contains 15 residues. Germline V gene sequence: CDR1 LNHDA, CDR2 SQIVND (reference sequence). V shed 3 bases, J shed 8 bases, and the junction held 3 bases outside the gene matches. The CDR3 spells CASSIGTSGGDEQFF. Written as DNA, the CDR3 is TGTGCCAGTAGTATCGGGACTAGCGGGGGCGATGAGCAGTTCTTC.

This clone was counted once. The chain joins TRBV3-1 (or the pseudogene TRBV3-2) to TRBJ2-5; perhaps TRBD1 as D (5 bases). Trimming stripped 2 bases from V and 2 bases from J, with 12 bases between. This CDR3 has 15 amino acids. Germline V gives CDR1 LGHDT, CDR2 YNNKEL (reference sequence). CDR3 sequence: CASSQRRGMQETQYF. DNA of the CDR3: TGTGCCAGCAGCCAAAGAAGGGGAATGCAAGAGACCCAGTACTTC.

The chain is built from TRBV5-1 and TRBJ2-2, with TRBD1 identical over 11 bases. V dropped 4 bases and J dropped 8; count of bases not matched to a gene: 7. From germline, CDR1 is SGHRS and CDR2 YFSETQ. The length of the CDR3 is 15 residues. CDR3 in amino acids: CASSADRGLMGELFF. CDR3 nucleotides: TGCGCCAGCAGCGCGGACAGGGGGCTAATGGGGGAGCTGTTTTTT.

The rearrangement joins TRBV28 to TRBJ1-5; the match to TRBD1 covers 11 bases. This CDR3 comprises 15 residues. V shed 6 bases, J shed 7 bases, and the junction held 8 bases outside the gene matches. Germline assignment: CDR1 MDHEN and CDR2 SYDVKM. The CDR3 coding sequence is TGTGCCAGCAGCCTCGGACAGGGGGCAAGGCAGCCCCAGCATTTT. This gives the protein CASSLGQGARQPQHF.

This chain joins TRBV9 and TRBJ1-5; a possible D gene is TRBD1 (6 bases). Germline-derived CDR1 and CDR2 are SGDLS and YYNGEE. The V and J ends lost 3 bases and 8 bases respectively, with 21 bases between them. This CDR3 is 16 amino acids long. The CDR3 DNA is TGTGCCAGCAGCGCGGGGTGGGGGCCAGGGATGGAGCCCCAGCATTTT. Protein product: CASSAGWGPGMEPQHF.

This clone was observed a single time. The rearrangement links TRBV9 to TRBJ2-2, with 13 bases fitting TRBD2. V gave up 3 bases and J gave up 6 bases; unmatched junction bases: 5. CDR3 length: 16 amino acids. In germline, CDR1 is SGDLS, CDR2 YYNGEE. CDR3 in DNA: TGTGCCAGCAGCGCCGTACTAGCGGGGGGGCCCGGGGAGCTGTTTTTT. Residues: CASSAVLAGGPGELFF.

The chain joins TRBV27 to TRBJ2-7; possibly TRBD2 for D (6 bases). CDR1 MNHEY and CDR2 SMNVEV come from the germline V gene (reference sequence). The CDR3 contains 13 residues. V lost 9 bases and J 0 bases, leaving 12 bases between the germline ends. CDR3 nucleotide sequence: TGTGCCAGTAGTCGGGGGAGCTCCTACGAGCAGTACTTC. Translating gives CASSRGSSYEQYF.

This rearrangement joins TRBV4-1 to TRBJ1-5, with D tentatively TRBD1 (6 bases). Germline V gives CDR1 MGHRA, CDR2 YSYEKL. This CDR3 has 14 amino acids. V was cut by 7 bases and J by 7 bases, with 17 bases left in between. CDR3 nucleotide sequence: TGCGCCAGCATAACCGGGACACGAGGACAGCCCCAGCATTTT. This encodes CASITGTRGQPQHF.

This clone was detected once. The chain combines TRBV24-1 with TRBJ2-2, with D possibly TRBD1 on 6 matching bases. The germline V gene has CDR1 KGHDR and CDR2 SFDVKD. The length of the CDR3 is 14 residues. V lost 9 bases, J lost 2 bases, and 12 bases lay in between. The CDR3 DNA is TGTGCCACCCGTAGAGGGGGTAACACCGGGGAGCTGTTTTTT. This translates into CATRRGGNTGELFF.

The chain is built from TRBV9 and TRBJ2-5; 8 bases line up with TRBD2. V lost 2 bases and J lost 5; bases outside the gene matches: 14. CDR1 and CDR2 (germline): SGDLS, YYNGEE. The CDR3 covers 17 residues. CDR3 DNA: TGTGCCAGCAGCGTGGGGGGTGGAGCGGGAGCTTTTGAGACCCAGTACTTC. It translates to CASSVGGGAGAFETQYF.